This T cell receptor (beta chain) was found in a study of blood T cells in healthy people across ages. Study results and caveats: Older age coincided with a roughly linear decline in TCR beta diversity per million T cells.

The V gene end was trimmed by 6 bases and the J gene end by 4 bases; junction bases not matched to a gene: 6. The germline V gene encodes CDR1 SQVTM and CDR2 ANQGSEA. This CDR3 region has 13 residues. Of note for this clonotype: What it binds is not known.

It was with a sample-barcoded 5' primer and a J-beta primer mix that a second PCR of about 6 to 12 cycles was run. TCRdb re-derived calls from the 5' RACE reads in MiXCR, one entry per CDR3 protein. The sample includes over a million distinct CDR3 sequences, under 55% of them seen just once. The sequence was obtained from a young woman in good health. V is TRBV29-1 and J is TRBJ2-3, with TRBD1 matching 8 bases. Specimen: blood. CDR3 loop: CSVATGVADTQYF. CDR3 nucleotides: TGCAGCGTAGCGACAGGGGTTGCAGATACGCAGTATTTT.